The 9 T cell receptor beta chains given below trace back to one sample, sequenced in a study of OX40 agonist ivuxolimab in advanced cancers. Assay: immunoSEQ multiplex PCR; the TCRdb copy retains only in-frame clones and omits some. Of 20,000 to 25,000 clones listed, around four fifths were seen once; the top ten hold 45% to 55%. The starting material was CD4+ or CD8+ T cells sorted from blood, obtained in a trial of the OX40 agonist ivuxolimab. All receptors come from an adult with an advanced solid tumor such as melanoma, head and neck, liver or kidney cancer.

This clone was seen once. CDR3 nucleotide sequence: TGTGCCAGTAGTATAGGACCAGGGATGAACACTGAAGCTTTCTTT. Translated: CASSIGPGMNTEAFF. The gene calls are TRBV19 and TRBJ1-1, with D perhaps matching TRBD1 (5 bases). Germline values: CDR1 LNHDA, CDR2 SQIVND (reference sequence). The length of the CDR3 is 15 residues. V was clipped by 1 base and J by 0 bases, with 9 bases between them.

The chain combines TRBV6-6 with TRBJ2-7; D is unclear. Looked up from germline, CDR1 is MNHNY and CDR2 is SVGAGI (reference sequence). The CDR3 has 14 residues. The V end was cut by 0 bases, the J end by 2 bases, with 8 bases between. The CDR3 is CASSYSGYTYEQYF. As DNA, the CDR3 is TGTGCCAGCAGTTACTCGGGGTACACCTACGAGCAGTACTTC.

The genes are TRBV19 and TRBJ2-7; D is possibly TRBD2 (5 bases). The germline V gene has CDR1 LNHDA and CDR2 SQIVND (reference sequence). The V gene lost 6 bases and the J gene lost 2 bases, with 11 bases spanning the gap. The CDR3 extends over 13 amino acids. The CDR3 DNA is TGTGCCAGTAGGGACTCGGGGACCTACGAGCAGTACTTC. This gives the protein CASRDSGTYEQYF.

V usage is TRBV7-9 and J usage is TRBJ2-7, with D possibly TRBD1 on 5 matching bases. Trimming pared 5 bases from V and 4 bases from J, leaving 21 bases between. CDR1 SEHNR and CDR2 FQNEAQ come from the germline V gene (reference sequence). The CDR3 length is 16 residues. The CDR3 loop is CASSLVGLSGAYEQYF. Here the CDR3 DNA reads TGTGCCAGCAGCCTGGTTGGCCTAAGTGGGGCGTACGAGCAGTACTTC.

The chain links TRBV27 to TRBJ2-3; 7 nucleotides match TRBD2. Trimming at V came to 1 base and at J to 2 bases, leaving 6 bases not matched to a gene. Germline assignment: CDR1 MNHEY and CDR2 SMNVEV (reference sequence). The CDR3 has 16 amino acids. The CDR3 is CASSLWTGGPTDTQYF. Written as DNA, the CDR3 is TGTGCCAGCAGTTTATGGACGGGAGGACCCACAGATACGCAGTATTTT.

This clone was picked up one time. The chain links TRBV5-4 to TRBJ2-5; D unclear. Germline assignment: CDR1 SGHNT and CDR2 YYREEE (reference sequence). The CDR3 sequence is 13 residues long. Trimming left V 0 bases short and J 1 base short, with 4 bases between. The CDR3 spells CASSLDSQETQYF. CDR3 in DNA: TGTGCCAGCAGCTTGGACAGCCAAGAGACCCAGTACTTC.

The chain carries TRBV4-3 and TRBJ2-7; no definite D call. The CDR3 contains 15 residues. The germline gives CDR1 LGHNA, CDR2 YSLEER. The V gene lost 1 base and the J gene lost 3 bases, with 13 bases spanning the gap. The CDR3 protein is CASSQGAGSGYEQYF. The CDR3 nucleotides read TGCGCCAGCAGCCAAGGTGCAGGTTCCGGCTACGAGCAGTACTTC.

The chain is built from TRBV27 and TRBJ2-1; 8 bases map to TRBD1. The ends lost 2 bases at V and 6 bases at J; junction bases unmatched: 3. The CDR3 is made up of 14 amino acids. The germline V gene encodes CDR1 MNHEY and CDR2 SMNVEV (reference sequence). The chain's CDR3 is CASSLGQGLNEQFF. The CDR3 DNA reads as TGTGCCAGCAGTTTAGGACAGGGACTCAATGAGCAGTTCTTC.

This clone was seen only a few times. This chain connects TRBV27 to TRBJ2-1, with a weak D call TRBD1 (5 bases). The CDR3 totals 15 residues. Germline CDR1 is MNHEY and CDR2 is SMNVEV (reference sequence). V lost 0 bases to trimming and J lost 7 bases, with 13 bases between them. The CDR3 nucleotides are TGTGCCAGCAGTTTATCGGGGCGAGTAGGGAATGAGCAGTTCTTC. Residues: CASSLSGRVGNEQFF.